This T cell receptor beta chain was captured in a study of blood T cell repertoires in COVID-19. About the research overall: Sample material is recorded as cDNA or gDNA derived from T cells, B-cell-depleted T cells, or PBMCs.

Per the germline V gene, CDR1 is SGHRS and CDR2 is YFSETQ. This CDR3 has 13 residues. The junction had 4 bases not matched to a gene; V was cut back by 0 bases and J by 8 bases. Generated by immunoSEQ multiplex PCR, the TCRdb table keeps only in-frame clones and is missing some. Of about 72,000 clones in the sample, around 84% are singletons; the top ten hold 11%. The sample taken for sequencing was peripheral blood. The rearrangement uses TRBV5-1 and TRBJ1-2; TRBD1 aligns across 7 bases. This clonotype was obtained from a man in his sixties or seventies with active or convalescent COVID-19. The CDR3 sequence is CASSLGQGMGYTF. CDR3 sequence (DNA): TGCGCCAGCAGCTTGGGACAGGGTATGGGCTACACCTTC.